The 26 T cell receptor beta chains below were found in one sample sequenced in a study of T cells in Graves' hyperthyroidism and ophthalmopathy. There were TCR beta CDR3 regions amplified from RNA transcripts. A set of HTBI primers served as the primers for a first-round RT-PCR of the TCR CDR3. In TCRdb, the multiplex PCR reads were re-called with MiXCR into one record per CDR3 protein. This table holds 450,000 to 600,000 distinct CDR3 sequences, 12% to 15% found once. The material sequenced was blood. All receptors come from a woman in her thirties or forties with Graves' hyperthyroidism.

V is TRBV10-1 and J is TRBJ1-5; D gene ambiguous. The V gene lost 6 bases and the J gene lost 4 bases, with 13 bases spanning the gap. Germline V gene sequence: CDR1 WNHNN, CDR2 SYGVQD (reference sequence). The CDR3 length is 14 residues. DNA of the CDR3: TGCGCCAGCAGAGTAGCGGGTGGGAATCAGCCCCAGCATTTT. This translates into CASRVAGGNQPQHF.

CDR3 residues: CASSLERGGGVYEQYF. The CDR3, as DNA: TGTGCCAGCAGCTTAGAAAGGGGAGGCGGAGTCTACGAGCAGTACTTC. The chain carries TRBV11-2 and TRBJ2-7, with D perhaps matching TRBD2 (6 bases). Germline V CDR1 and CDR2: SGHAT, FQNNGV. This CDR3 has 16 amino acids. The V end lost 0 bases, the J end lost 3 bases, and 15 bases lay between the germline ends.

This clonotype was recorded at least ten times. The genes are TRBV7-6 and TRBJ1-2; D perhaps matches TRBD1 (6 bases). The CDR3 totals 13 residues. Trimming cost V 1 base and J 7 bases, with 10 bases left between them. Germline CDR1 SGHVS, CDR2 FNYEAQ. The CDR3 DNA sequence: TGTGCCAGCAGCTTAGGGACAGATTTTGGCTACACCTTC. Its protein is CASSLGTDFGYTF.

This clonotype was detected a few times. The CDR3 sequence is CASSRLGQTEAFF. As DNA, the CDR3 is TGTGCCAGCAGCCGATTAGGGCAGACTGAAGCTTTCTTT. The chain employs TRBV14 and TRBJ1-1; D is uncertain. CDR3 length: 13 amino acids. V was shortened by 4 bases and J by 5 bases, with 11 bases between the two germline ends. CDR1 and CDR2 from the germline V gene are SGHDN and FVKESK.

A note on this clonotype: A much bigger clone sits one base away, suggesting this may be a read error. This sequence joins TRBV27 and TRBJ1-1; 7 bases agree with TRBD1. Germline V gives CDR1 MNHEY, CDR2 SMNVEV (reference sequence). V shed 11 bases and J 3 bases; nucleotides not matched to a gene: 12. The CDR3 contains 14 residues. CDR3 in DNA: TGTGCCGGCCCAGGGGGAGGAGATGACACTGAAGCTTTCTTT. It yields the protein CAGPGGGDDTEAFF.

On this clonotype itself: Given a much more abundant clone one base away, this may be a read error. For the CDR3, the DNA is TGTGCCAGCAGCTTAGATCTTAGCTACTATGGCGCAGATACGCAGTATTTT. Translating gives CASSLDLSYYGADTQYF. V gene TRBV11-2 combines with J gene TRBJ2-3; no clear D gene. This CDR3 spans 17 amino acids. Germline V gene data show CDR1 as SGHAT and CDR2 as FQNNGV. Between the trimmed V and J ends, which lost 0 bases and 4 bases, there was a span of 17 bases. The full variable domain, with the rest looked up from reference TRBV11-2 and TRBJ2-3, is EAGVAQSPRYKIIEKRQSVAFWCNPISGHATLYWYQQILGQGPKLLIQFQNNGVVDDSQLPKDRFSAERLKGVDSTLKIQPAKLEDSAVYLCASSLDLSYYGADTQYFGPGTRLTVL.

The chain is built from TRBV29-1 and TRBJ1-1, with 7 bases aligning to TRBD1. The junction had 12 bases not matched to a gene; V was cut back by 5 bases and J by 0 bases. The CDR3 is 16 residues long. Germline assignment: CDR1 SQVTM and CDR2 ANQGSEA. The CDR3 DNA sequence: TGCAGCGTTCGCCCCACAGGGGCCAATCTGAACACTGAAGCTTTCTTT. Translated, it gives CSVRPTGANLNTEAFF. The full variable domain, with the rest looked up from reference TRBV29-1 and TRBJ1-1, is SAVISQKPSRDICQRGTSLTIQCQVDSQVTMMFWYRQQPGQSLTLIATANQGSEATYESGFVIDKFPISRPNLTFSTLTVSNMSPEDSSIYLCSVRPTGANLNTEAFFGQGTRLTVV.

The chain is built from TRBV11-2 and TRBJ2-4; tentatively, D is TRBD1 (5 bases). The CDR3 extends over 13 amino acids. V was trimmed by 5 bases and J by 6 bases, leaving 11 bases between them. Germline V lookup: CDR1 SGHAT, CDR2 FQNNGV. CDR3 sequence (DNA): TGTGCCAGCAGCGTAGGGCAGGGAAACATTCAGTACTTC. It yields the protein CASSVGQGNIQYF.

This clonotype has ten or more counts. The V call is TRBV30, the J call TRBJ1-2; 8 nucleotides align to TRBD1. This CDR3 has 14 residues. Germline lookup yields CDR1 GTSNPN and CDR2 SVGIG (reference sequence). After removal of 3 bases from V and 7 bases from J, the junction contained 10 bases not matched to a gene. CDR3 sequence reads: CAWRQGGIYSGYTF. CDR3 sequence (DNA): TGTGCCTGGAGACAGGGGGGCATATATAGTGGCTACACCTTC.

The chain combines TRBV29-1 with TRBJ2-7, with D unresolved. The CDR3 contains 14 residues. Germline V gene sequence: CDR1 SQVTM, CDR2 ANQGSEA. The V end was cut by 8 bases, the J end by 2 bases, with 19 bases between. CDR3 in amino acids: CSYASFTETYEQYF. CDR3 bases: TGCAGCTATGCGTCCTTTACAGAAACCTACGAGCAGTACTTC.

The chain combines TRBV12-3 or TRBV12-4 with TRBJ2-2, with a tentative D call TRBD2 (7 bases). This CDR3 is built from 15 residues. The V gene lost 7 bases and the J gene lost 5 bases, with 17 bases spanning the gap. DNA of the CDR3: TGTGCCAGCACCCAAGGGGGGGTAAAGACCGGGGAGCTGTTTTTT. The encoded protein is CASTQGGVKTGELFF.

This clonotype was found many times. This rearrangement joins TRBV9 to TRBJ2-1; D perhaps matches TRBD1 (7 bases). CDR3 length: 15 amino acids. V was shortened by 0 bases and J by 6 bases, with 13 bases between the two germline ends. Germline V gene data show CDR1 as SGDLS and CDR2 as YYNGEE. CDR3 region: CASSVEGGGRNEQFF. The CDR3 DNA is TGTGCCAGCAGCGTAGAAGGAGGGGGCCGCAATGAGCAGTTCTTC.

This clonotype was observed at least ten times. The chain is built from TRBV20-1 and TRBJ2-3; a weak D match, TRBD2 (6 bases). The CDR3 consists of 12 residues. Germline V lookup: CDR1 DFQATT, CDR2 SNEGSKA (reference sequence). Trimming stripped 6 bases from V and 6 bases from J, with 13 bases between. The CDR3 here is CSAKSGGDTQYF. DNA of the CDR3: TGCAGTGCCAAATCCGGAGGGGATACGCAGTATTTT.

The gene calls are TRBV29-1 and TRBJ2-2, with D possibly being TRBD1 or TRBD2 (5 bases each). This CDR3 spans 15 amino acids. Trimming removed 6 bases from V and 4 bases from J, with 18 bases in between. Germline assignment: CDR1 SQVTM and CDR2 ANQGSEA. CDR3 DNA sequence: TGCAGCGTCGCCGGGACCGACTCTTTCACCGGGGAGCTGTTTTTT. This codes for CSVAGTDSFTGELFF.

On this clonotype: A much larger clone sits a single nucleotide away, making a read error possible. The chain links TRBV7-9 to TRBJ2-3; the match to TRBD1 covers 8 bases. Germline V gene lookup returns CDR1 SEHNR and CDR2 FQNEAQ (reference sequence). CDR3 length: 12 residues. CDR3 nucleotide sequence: TGTGGCAGCAGCTCAGGACAGGGACCGCAGTATTTT. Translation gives CGSSSGQGPQYF.

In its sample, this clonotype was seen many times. CDR3 in DNA: TGTGCCTGGAGACTTAACTATGGCTACACCTTC. This encodes CAWRLNYGYTF. The rearrangement links TRBV30 to TRBJ1-2; D not resolved. Trimming removed 3 bases at V and 1 base at J, with 3 bases between. In germline, CDR1 is GTSNPN, CDR2 SVGIG (reference sequence). The CDR3 is 11 residues long.

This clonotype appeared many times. CDR3 amino acids: CASRVSGNTGELFF. The CDR3 nucleotides read TGTGCCAGCAGAGTTTCGGGGAACACCGGGGAGCTGTTTTTT. The chain combines TRBV27 with TRBJ2-2, with D hard to call. CDR1 MNHEY and CDR2 SMNVEV come from the germline V gene (reference sequence). V lost 6 bases, J lost 1 base, and 9 bases lay in between. CDR3 length: 14 residues.

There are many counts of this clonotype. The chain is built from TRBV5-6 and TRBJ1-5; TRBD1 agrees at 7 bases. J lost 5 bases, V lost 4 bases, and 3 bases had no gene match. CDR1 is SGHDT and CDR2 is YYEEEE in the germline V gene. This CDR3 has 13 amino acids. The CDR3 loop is CASSVDRDQPQHF. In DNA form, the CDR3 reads TGTGCCAGCAGCGTAGACAGGGATCAGCCCCAGCATTTT.

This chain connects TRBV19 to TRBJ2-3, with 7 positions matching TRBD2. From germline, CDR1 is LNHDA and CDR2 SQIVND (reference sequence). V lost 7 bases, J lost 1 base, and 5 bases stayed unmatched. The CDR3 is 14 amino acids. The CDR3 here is CASNTGLRTDTQYF. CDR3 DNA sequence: TGTGCCAGTAACACGGGACTACGCACAGATACGCAGTATTTT.

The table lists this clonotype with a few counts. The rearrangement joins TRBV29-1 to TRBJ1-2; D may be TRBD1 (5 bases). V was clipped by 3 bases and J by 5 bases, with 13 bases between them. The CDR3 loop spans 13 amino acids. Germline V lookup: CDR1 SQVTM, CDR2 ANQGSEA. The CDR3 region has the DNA TGCAGCGTTGAGGAGGGGCTACTATATGGCTACACCTTC. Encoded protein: CSVEEGLLYGYTF.

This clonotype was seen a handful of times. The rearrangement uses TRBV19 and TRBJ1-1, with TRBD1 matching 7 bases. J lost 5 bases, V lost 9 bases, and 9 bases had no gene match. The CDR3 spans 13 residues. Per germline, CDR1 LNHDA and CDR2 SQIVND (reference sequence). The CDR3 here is CASQDRVGTEAFF. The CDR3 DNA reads TGTGCCAGCCAAGACAGGGTTGGGACTGAAGCTTTCTTT.

The CDR3 region has the DNA TGTGCCAGCAGCTTAACCAGTGTCGGCCCCTACGAGCAGTACTTC. Translated, it gives CASSLTSVGPYEQYF. The V gene is TRBV7-8, the J gene TRBJ2-7; no reliable D call. V was shortened by 2 bases and J by 2 bases, with 13 bases between the two germline ends. CDR1 and CDR2 from the germline V gene are SGHVS and FQNEAQ. CDR3 length equals 15 residues.

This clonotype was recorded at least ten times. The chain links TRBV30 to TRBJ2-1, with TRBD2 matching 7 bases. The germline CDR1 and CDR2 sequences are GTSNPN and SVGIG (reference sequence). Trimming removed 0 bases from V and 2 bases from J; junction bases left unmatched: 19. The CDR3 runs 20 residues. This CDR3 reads CAWSVKSASGIGRPYNEQFF. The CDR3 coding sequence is TGTGCCTGGAGTGTAAAAAGCGCTAGCGGCATTGGGAGGCCCTACAATGAGCAGTTCTTC. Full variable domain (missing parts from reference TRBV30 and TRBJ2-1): SQTIHQWPATLVQPVGSPLSLECTVEGTSNPNLYWYRQAAGRGLQLLFYSVGIGQISSEVPQNLSASRPQDRQFILSSKKLLLSDSGFYLCAWSVKSASGIGRPYNEQFFGPGTRLTVL.

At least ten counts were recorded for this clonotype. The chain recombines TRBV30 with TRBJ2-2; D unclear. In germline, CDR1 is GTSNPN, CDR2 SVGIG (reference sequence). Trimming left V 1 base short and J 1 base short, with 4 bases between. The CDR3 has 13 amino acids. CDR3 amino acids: CAWSGLNTGELFF. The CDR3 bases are TGTGCCTGGAGTGGACTGAACACCGGGGAGCTGTTTTTT.

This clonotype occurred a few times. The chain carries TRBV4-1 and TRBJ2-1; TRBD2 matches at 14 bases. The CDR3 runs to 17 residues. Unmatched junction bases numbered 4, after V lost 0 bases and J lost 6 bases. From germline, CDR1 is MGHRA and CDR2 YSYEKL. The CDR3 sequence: CASSQDRTSGRFNEQFF. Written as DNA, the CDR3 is TGCGCCAGCAGCCAAGATCGGACTAGCGGGAGGTTCAATGAGCAGTTCTTC.

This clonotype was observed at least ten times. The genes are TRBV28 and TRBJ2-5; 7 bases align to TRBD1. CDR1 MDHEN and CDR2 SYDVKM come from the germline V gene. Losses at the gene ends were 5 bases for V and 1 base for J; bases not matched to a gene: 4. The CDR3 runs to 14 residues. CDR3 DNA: TGTGCCAGCAGTACCCGGGACAGCCAAGAGACCCAGTACTTC. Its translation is CASSTRDSQETQYF. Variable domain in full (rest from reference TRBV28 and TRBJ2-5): DVKVTQSSRYLVKRTGEKVFLECVQDMDHENMFWYRQDPGLGLRLIYFSYDVKMKEKGDIPEGYSVSREKKERFSLILESASTNQTSMYLCASSTRDSQETQYFGPGTRLLVL.